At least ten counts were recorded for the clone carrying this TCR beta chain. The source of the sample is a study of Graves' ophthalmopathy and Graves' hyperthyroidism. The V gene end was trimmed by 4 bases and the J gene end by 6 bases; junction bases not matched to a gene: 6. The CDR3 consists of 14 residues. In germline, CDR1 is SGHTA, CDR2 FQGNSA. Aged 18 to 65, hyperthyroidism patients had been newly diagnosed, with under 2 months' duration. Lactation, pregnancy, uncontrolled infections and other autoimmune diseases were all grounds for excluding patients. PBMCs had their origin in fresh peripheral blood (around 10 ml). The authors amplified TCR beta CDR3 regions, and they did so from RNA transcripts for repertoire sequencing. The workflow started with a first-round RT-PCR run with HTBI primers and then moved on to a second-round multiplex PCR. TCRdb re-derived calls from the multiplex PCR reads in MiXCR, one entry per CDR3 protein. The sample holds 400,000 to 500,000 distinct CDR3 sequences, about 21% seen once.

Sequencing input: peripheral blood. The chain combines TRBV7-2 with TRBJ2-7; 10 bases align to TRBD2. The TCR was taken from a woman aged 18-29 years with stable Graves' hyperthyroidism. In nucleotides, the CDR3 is TGTGCCAGCAGCTCTAGCGGGAGCCCAGGCGAGCAGTACTTC. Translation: CASSSSGSPGEQYF.